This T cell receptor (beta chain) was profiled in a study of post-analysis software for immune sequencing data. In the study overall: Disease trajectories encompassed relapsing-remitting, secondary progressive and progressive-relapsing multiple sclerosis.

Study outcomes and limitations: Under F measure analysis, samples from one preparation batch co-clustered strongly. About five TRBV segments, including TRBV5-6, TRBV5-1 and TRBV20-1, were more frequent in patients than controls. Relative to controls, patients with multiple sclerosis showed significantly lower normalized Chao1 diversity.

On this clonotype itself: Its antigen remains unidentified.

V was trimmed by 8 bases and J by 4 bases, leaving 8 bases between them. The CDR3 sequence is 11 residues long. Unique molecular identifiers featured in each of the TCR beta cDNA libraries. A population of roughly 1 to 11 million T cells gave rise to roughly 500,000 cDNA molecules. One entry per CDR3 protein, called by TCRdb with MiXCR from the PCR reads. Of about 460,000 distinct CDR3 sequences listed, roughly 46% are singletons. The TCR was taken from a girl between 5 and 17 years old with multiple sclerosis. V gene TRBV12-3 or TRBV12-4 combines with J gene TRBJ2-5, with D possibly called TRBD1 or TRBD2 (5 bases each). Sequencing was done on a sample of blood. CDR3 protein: CASGGLETQYF. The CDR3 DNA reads TGTGCCAGCGGGGGTCTAGAGACCCAGTACTTC.